A single sample is the source of the 11 T cell receptor beta chains below, sequenced in a study of blood T cell repertoires in COVID-19. Repertoires were generated with immunoSEQ multiplex PCR, while TCRdb's copy carries only in-frame clones and drops some. The sample has tens of thousands of clones; 80% are singletons. Sample: peripheral blood. The receptors shown here come from an elderly woman with acute or convalescent COVID-19.

The chain links TRBV24-1 to TRBJ1-5; TRBD1 agrees at 8 bases. This CDR3 is 15 amino acids long. V lost 8 bases to trimming and J lost 4 bases; unmatched junction nucleotides: 9. Germline V gene sequence: CDR1 KGHDR, CDR2 SFDVKD. The DNA for the CDR3 is TGTGCCACCACCACCCGGGACAGGCTTAATCAGCCCCAGCATTTT. Protein product: CATTTRDRLNQPQHF.

The chain uses TRBV18 and TRBJ1-1, with 7 bases lining up with TRBD1. The CDR3 covers 14 residues. V dropped 7 bases and J dropped 0; count of bases not matched to a gene: 5. From germline, CDR1 is KGHSH and CDR2 LQKENI. The CDR3 reads CASYRDRLNTEAFF. CDR3 coding DNA: TGTGCCAGCTATAGGGACAGATTGAACACTGAAGCTTTCTTT.

This clone was detected a few times. The chain combines TRBV5-5 with TRBJ1-3; a weak D match, TRBD1 (5 bases). Looked up from germline, CDR1 is SGHKS and CDR2 is YYEKEE (reference sequence). The length of the CDR3 is 17 residues. V was clipped by 4 bases and J by 0 bases, with 17 bases between them. The CDR3, as DNA: TGTGCCAGCAGCCCGGGACTGATTTCTCGCTCTGGAAACACCATATATTTT. Its protein is CASSPGLISRSGNTIYF.

This chain links TRBV7-2 with TRBJ2-7; no clear D. Between the trimmed V and J ends, which lost 1 base and 7 bases, there was a span of 11 bases. The V gene's germline CDR1 is SGHTA and CDR2 FQGNSA. The CDR3 is 13 residues long. In DNA form, the CDR3 reads TGTGCCAGCAGCTTAGGACACAATCAGGAGCAGTACTTC. It specifies CASSLGHNQEQYF.

The chain has TRBV4-1 and TRBJ1-4; TRBD1 matches 9 bases. The CDR3 is 16 residues long. The germline V gene encodes CDR1 MGHRA and CDR2 YSYEKL. Germline trimming cut 1 base from V and 11 bases from J; bases unmatched to any gene: 11. The CDR3 bases are TGCGCCAGCAGCCAAGGGGCCACGACAGGGGGGGTGAAACTGTTTTTT. Protein: CASSQGATTGGVKLFF.

Turning to this clone: Within the sample, other DNA sequences also encode this same CDR3. The rearrangement links TRBV5-1 to TRBJ1-2; D is possibly TRBD1 (5 bases). Germline-derived CDR1 and CDR2 are SGHRS and YFSETQ. V was cut by 4 bases and J by 2 bases, with 9 bases left in between. The CDR3 is made up of 13 amino acids. The DNA of the CDR3 is TGCGCCAGCAGCCCCGACAGCAACTATGGCTACACCTTC. Its translation: CASSPDSNYGYTF.

This rearrangement joins TRBV9 to TRBJ2-2, with D possibly being TRBD1 (5 bases). The germline V gene encodes CDR1 SGDLS and CDR2 YYNGEE. The V end was cut by 0 bases, the J end by 5 bases, with 8 bases between. CDR3 length: 14 amino acids. The CDR3 bases are TGTGCCAGCAGCGTAGGTGGACAAACCGGGGAGCTGTTTTTT. It is translated as CASSVGGQTGELFF.

The chain combines TRBV21-1 with TRBJ2-2; the D call TRBD1 from the table was never checked on the DNA. TRBV21-1 is a pseudogene. There are 15 residues in the CDR3. In nucleotides, the CDR3 is TGTGCCAGCAGCCTGGGACAGGGCCCCACCGGGGAGCTGTTTTTT. This sequence encodes CASSLGQGPTGELFF.

The CDR3 protein is CASSAARADLAKNIQYF. Here the CDR3 DNA reads TGCGCCAGCAGTGCGGCGCGGGCAGATCTAGCCAAAAACATTCAGTACTTC. V usage is TRBV10-2 and J usage is TRBJ2-4; tentative D call: TRBD2 (5 bases). CDR1 and CDR2 (germline): WSHSY, SAAADI. V was pared by 4 bases and J by 0 bases, with 16 bases between. CDR3 size: 17 residues.

The chain joins TRBV3-1 (or the pseudogene TRBV3-2) to TRBJ2-1; 8 nucleotides align to TRBD1. The CDR3 has 15 amino acids. Per the germline V gene, CDR1 is LGHDT and CDR2 is YNNKEL (reference sequence). J gave up 5 bases and V 3 bases, and 6 bases lay outside the gene matches. The chain's CDR3 is CASSHPGTGHNEQFF. Written as DNA, the CDR3 is TGTGCCAGCAGCCACCCCGGGACAGGTCACAATGAGCAGTTCTTC.

The gene calls are TRBV5-1 and TRBJ1-1; D unclear. Germline CDR1 SGHRS, CDR2 YFSETQ. V lost 0 bases, J lost 1 base, and 10 bases lay in between. This CDR3 comprises 15 residues. The CDR3 nucleotides read TGCGCCAGCAGCTTGGCTCCGGGGTCGAACACTGAAGCTTTCTTT. Protein product: CASSLAPGSNTEAFF.